One sample yielded the 14 T cell receptor beta chains listed below, sequenced in a study of blood T cell repertoires in COVID-19 (TCRdb year 2020). Libraries were constructed by the immunoSEQ multiplex PCR assay. TCRdb holds this immuneACCESS table with in-frame rearrangements only. Some clones are missing; in checked studies, unresolved V genes explain under half, and the rest has no known cause. The sample table holds roughly 250,000 clones, of which approximately 87% were seen once. The ten largest clones add up to around 12% of the sample. The specimen sequenced was peripheral blood. These receptors originate from a woman aged 30 to 39 with COVID-19, enrolled during active disease.

This rearrangement joins TRBV4-2 to TRBJ2-7; 10 bases line up with TRBD1. V dropped 7 bases and J dropped 2; count of bases not matched to a gene: 20. Germline V CDR1 and CDR2: LGHNA, YNFKEQ. There are 19 residues in the CDR3. CDR3: CASTLRTGQGNNQPYEQYF. The CDR3 region has the DNA TGTGCCAGCACCCTACGGACGGGACAGGGGAATAATCAACCCTACGAGCAGTACTTC.

The rearrangement uses TRBV19 and TRBJ1-5; 8 bases are shared with TRBD1. Germline assignment: CDR1 LNHDA and CDR2 SQIVND (reference sequence). Unmatched junction bases numbered 7, after V lost 11 bases and J lost 4 bases. This CDR3 is built from 13 residues. The CDR3 DNA reads TGTGCCGGGGGACAGGCGGGGAATCAGCCCCAGCATTTT. Protein product: CAGGQAGNQPQHF.

The J gene is TRBJ1-2, the V gene TRBV21-1. TRBV21-1 is reported as a pseudogene. The CDR3 is 16 amino acids. The CDR3: CASSKANPKRNYGYTF. Written as DNA, the CDR3 is TGTGCCAGCAGCAAAGCGAACCCCAAGAGGAACTATGGCTACACCTTC.

V and J are TRBV30 and TRBJ1-1, with a tentative D call TRBD1 (6 bases). The CDR3 spans 11 residues. Germline CDR1 and CDR2: GTSNPN and SVGIG (reference sequence). V lost 1 base and J 8 bases, leaving 8 bases between the germline ends. The CDR3 sequence: CAWSGGLEAFF. CDR3 nucleotide sequence: TGTGCCTGGAGTGGGGGGCTGGAAGCTTTCTTT.

The rearrangement links TRBV10-2 to TRBJ1-1; D might be TRBD1 (6 bases). The germline V gene encodes CDR1 WSHSY and CDR2 SAAADI. V lost 0 bases and J lost 0, with 8 bases in between. The CDR3 sequence is 15 residues long. The CDR3 sequence: CASSESRGLNTEAFF. The CDR3, as DNA: TGCGCCAGCAGTGAGTCGAGGGGGTTGAACACTGAAGCTTTCTTT.

This clone was found once. J is TRBJ2-1 and V is TRBV24-1; 7 bases agree with TRBD1. There are 15 residues in the CDR3. CDR1 and CDR2 (germline): KGHDR, SFDVKD. Germline trimming cut 9 bases from V and 2 bases from J; bases unmatched to any gene: 9. CDR3 in DNA: TGTGCCACCTCCCCTCGGGACAGTCCCTACAATGAGCAGTTCTTC. Residues: CATSPRDSPYNEQFF.

This clone appeared a single time. This chain links TRBV7-9 with TRBJ2-3; TRBD2 is a possible D gene (6 bases). The CDR3 runs 13 residues. The ends were cut back, 1 base at V and 5 bases at J, with 7 bases in the middle. Per germline, CDR1 SEHNR and CDR2 FQNEAQ (reference sequence). CDR3 sequence reads: CASSLVAEDTQYF. The CDR3 region has the DNA TGTGCCAGCAGCTTAGTAGCGGAAGATACGCAGTATTTT. Variable domain in full (rest from reference TRBV7-9 and TRBJ2-3): DTGVSQNPRHKITKRGQNVTFRCDPISEHNRLYWYRQTLGQGPEFLTYFQNEAQLEKSRLLSDRFSAERPKGSFSTLEIQRTEQGDSAMYLCASSLVAEDTQYFGPGTRLTVL.

The chain couples TRBV12-3 or TRBV12-4 to TRBJ2-1, with a tentative D call TRBD1 (6 bases). CDR3 size: 13 residues. The V and J ends lost 6 bases and 6 bases respectively, with 12 bases between them. The CDR3 bases are TGTGCCAGCAGGGGACACGGGGCCAATGAGCAGTTCTTC. Encoded protein: CASRGHGANEQFF.

The rearrangement uses TRBV6-5 and TRBJ2-7, with 9 positions matching TRBD2. V lost 2 bases, J lost 6 bases, and 8 bases stayed unmatched. The CDR3 totals 15 residues. The germline V gene encodes CDR1 MNHEY and CDR2 SVGAGI. CDR3 amino acids: CASSYVRRGGTEQYF. CDR3 in DNA: TGTGCCAGCAGTTACGTGCGGCGGGGGGGTACCGAGCAGTACTTC.

Written as DNA, the CDR3 is TGTGCCAGCAGCTTACCGAGTCAAGAGACCCAGTACTTC. Translation gives CASSLPSQETQYF. V gene TRBV11-2 combines with J gene TRBJ2-5; no definite D call. Between the trimmed V and J ends, which lost 2 bases and 2 bases, there was a span of 6 bases. The CDR3 consists of 13 residues. CDR1 and CDR2 from the germline V gene are SGHAT and FQNNGV. The entire variable domain, with the rest obtained from reference TRBV11-2 and TRBJ2-5, is as follows: EAGVAQSPRYKIIEKRQSVAFWCNPISGHATLYWYQQILGQGPKLLIQFQNNGVVDDSQLPKDRFSAERLKGVDSTLKIQPAKLEDSAVYLCASSLPSQETQYFGPGTRLLVL.

The chain joins TRBV7-8 to TRBJ2-7; 9 bases map to TRBD1. The V segment lost 3 bases and the J segment 6 bases; nucleotides outside the gene matches: 3. Germline V CDR1 and CDR2: SGHVS, FQNEAQ. This CDR3 spans 13 amino acids. CDR3 nucleotides: TGTGCCAGCAGCTTCACAGGGGGCGGCGAGCAGTACTTC. Translating gives CASSFTGGGEQYF.

This clone was seen repeatedly, ten times or more. The V gene is TRBV19, the J gene TRBJ1-5; D possibly corresponds to TRBD1 (6 bases). Germline V gene sequence: CDR1 LNHDA, CDR2 SQIVND (reference sequence). The length of the CDR3 is 14 residues. Trimming left V 9 bases short and J 1 base short, with 13 bases between. Here the CDR3 reads CASHTGWSNQPQHF. DNA for the CDR3: TGTGCCAGCCATACAGGGTGGAGCAATCAGCCCCAGCATTTT.

This chain joins TRBV18 and TRBJ1-4, with D tentatively TRBD1 (6 bases). V lost 3 bases, J lost 4 bases, and 9 bases lay in between. This CDR3 comprises 14 residues. Germline V gene data show CDR1 as KGHSH and CDR2 as LQKENI. The chain's CDR3 is CASSPGASNEKLFF. CDR3 sequence (DNA): TGTGCCAGCTCACCGGGGGCCAGTAATGAAAAACTGTTTTTT.

This clone has just a few counts. J is TRBJ1-3 and V is TRBV5-5; D remains ambiguous. Trimming took off 0 bases at V and 0 bases at J, with 10 bases between the two ends. Germline-derived CDR1 and CDR2 are SGHKS and YYEKEE (reference sequence). This CDR3 comprises 16 residues. The CDR3 region has the DNA TGTGCCAGCAGCTTGGTACAGCCGAGCTCTGGAAACACCATATATTTT. Translated, it gives CASSLVQPSSGNTIYF.